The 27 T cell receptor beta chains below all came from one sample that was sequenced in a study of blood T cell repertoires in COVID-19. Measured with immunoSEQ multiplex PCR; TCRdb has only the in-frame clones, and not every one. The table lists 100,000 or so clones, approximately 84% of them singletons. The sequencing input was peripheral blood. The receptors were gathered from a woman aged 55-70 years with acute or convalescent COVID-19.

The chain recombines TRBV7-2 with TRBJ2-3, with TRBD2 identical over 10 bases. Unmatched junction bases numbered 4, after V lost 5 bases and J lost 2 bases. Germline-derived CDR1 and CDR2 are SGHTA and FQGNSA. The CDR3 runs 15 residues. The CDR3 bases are TGTGCCAGCAGCATAACTAGCGGGGACACAGATACGCAGTATTTT. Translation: CASSITSGDTDTQYF.

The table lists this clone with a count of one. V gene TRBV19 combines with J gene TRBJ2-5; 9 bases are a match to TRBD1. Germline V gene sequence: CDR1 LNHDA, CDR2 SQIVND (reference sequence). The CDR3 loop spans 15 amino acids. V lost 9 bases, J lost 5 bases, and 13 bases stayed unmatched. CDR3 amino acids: CARWGDRERVETQYF. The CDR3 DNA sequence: TGTGCCAGATGGGGGGACAGGGAGAGGGTGGAGACCCAGTACTTC.

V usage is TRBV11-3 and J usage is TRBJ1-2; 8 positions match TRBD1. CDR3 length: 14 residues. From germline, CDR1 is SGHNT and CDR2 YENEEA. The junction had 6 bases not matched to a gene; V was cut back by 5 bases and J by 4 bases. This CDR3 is CASSPGQGGYGYTF. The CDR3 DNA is TGTGCCAGCAGCCCCGGACAGGGCGGCTATGGCTACACCTTC. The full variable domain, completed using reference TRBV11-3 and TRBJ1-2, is EAGVVQSPRYKIIEKKQPVAFWCNPISGHNTLYWYLQNLGQGPELLIRYENEEAVDDSQLPKDRFSAERLKGVDSTLKIQPAELGDSAVYLCASSPGQGGYGYTFGSGTRLTVV.

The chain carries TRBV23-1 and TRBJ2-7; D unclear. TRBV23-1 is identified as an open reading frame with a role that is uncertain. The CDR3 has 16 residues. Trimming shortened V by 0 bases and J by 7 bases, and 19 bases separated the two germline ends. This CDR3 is CASSQSRRPAGMEQYF. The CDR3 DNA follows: TGCGCCAGCAGTCAATCGCGGCGGCCAGCTGGTATGGAGCAGTACTTC.

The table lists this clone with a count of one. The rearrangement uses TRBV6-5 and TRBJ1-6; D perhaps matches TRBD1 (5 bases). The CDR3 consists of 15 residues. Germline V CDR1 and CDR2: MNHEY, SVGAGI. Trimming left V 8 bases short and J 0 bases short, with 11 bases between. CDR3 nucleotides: TGTGCCAGCCGGGACGGGAGCTCCTATAATTCACCCCTCCACTTT. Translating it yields CASRDGSSYNSPLHF.

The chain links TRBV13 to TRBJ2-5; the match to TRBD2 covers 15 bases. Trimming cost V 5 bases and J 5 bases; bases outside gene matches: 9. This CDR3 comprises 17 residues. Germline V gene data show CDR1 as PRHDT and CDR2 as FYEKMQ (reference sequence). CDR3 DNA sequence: TGTGCCAGCAGCCTTAGGACTAGCGGGGGGGCCGGTGAGACCCAGTACTTC. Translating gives CASSLRTSGGAGETQYF.

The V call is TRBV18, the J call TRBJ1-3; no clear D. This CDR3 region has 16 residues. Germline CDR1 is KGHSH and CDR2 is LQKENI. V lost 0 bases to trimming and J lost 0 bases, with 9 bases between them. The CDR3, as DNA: TGTGCCAGCTCACCACCCCAGGTCCGCTCTGGAAACACCATATATTTT. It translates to CASSPPQVRSGNTIYF.

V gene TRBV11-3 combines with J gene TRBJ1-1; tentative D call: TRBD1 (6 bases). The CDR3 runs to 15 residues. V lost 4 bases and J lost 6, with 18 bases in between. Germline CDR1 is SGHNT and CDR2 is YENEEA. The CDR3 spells CASSSNTRGSPEAFF. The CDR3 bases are TGTGCCAGCAGCTCTAACACCAGGGGTTCCCCTGAAGCTTTCTTT.

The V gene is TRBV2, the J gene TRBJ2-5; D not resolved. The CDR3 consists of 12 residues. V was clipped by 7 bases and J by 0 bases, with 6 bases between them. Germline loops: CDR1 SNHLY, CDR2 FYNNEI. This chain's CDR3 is CASMPNQETQYF. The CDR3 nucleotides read TGTGCCAGCATGCCTAACCAAGAGACCCAGTACTTC.

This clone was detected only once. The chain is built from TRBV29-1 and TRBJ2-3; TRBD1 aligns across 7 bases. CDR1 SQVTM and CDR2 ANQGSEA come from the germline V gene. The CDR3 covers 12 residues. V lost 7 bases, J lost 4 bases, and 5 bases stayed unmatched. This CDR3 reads CSADREPDTQYF. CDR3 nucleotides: TGCAGCGCCGACAGGGAGCCAGATACGCAGTATTTT.

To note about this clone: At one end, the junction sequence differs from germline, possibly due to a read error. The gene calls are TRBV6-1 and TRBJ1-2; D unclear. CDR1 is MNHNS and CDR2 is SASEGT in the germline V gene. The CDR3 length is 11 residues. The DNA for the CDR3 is TGTGCCAGCAGTGAAGTGGGCAGCCTTTCCTTC. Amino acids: CASSEVGSLSF.

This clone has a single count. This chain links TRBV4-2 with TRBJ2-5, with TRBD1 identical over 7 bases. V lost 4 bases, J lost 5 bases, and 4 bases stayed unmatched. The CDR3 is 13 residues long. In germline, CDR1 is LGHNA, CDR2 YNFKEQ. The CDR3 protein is CASSRKTGETQYF. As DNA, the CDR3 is TGTGCCAGCAGCCGAAAGACAGGGGAGACCCAGTACTTC.

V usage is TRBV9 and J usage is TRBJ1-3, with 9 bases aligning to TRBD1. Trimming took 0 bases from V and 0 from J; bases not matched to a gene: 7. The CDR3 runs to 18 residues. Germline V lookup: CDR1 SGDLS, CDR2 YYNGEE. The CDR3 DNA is TGTGCCAGCAGCGTAGACCCACAGGGGGCCTTCTCTGGAAACACCATATATTTT. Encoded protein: CASSVDPQGAFSGNTIYF.

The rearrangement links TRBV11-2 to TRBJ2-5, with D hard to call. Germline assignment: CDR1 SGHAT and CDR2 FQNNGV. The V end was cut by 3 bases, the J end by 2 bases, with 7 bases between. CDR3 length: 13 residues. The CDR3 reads CASSLILQETQYF. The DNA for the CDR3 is TGTGCCAGCAGCTTGATACTACAAGAGACCCAGTACTTC.

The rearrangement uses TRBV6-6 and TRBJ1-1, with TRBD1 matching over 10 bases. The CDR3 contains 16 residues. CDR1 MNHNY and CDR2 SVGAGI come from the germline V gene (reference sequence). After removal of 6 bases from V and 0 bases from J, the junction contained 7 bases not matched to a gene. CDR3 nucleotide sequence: TGTGCCAGCAGAAGGACAGGGGGGACTTTGAACACTGAAGCTTTCTTT. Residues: CASRRTGGTLNTEAFF.

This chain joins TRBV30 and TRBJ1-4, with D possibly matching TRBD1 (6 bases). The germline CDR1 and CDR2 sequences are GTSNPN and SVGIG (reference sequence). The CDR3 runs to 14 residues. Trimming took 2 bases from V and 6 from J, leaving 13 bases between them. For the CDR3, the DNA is TGTGCCTGGAGTCGACAGGCGGGGGATGAAAAACTGTTTTTT. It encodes CAWSRQAGDEKLFF.

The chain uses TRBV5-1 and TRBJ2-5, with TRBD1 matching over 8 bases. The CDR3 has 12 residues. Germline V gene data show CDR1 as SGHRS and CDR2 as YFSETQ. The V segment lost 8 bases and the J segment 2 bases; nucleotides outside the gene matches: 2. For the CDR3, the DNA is TGCGCCAGTCGACAGGGGCAAGAGACCCAGTACTTC. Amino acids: CASRQGQETQYF.

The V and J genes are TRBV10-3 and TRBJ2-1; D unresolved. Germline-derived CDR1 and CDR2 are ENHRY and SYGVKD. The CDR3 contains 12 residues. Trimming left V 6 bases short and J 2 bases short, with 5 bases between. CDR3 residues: CAISGAYNEQFF. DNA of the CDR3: TGTGCCATCAGCGGAGCCTACAATGAGCAGTTCTTC.

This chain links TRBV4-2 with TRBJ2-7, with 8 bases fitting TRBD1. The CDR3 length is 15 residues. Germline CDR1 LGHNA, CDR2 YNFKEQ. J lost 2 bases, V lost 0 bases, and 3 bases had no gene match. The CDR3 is CASSQEGQGTYEQYF. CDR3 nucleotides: TGTGCCAGCAGCCAAGAAGGACAGGGAACCTACGAGCAGTACTTC.

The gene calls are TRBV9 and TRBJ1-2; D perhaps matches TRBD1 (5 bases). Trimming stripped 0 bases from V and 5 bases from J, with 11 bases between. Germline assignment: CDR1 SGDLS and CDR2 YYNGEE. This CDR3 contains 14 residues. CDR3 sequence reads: CASSVDAGRYGYTF. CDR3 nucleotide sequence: TGTGCCAGCAGCGTAGATGCAGGGCGATATGGCTACACCTTC.

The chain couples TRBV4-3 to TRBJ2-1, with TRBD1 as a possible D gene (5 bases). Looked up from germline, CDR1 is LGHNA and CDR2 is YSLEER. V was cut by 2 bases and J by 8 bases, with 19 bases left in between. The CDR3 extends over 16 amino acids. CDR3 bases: TGCGCCAGCAGCCAAAGGACACTCACCGGGCTCGATGAGCAGTTCTTC. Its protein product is CASSQRTLTGLDEQFF.

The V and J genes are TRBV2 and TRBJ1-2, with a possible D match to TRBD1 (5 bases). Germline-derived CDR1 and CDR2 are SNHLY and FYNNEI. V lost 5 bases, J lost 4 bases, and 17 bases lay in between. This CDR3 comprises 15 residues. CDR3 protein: CASSSFQGSIYGYTF. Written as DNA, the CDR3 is TGTGCCAGCAGTTCATTTCAGGGCTCCATCTATGGCTACACCTTC.

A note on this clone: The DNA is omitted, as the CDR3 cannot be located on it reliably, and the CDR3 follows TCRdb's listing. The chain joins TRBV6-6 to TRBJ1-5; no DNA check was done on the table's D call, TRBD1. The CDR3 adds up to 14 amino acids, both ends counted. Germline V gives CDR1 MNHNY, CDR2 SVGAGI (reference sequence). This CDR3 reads CASSSSTGSQPQHF.

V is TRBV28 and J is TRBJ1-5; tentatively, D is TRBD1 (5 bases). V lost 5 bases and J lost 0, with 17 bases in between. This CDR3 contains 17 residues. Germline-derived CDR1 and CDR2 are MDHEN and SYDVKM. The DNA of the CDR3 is TGTGCCAGCAGTCAGGGATATGTAGGTTATAGCAATCAGCCCCAGCATTTT. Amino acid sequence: CASSQGYVGYSNQPQHF.

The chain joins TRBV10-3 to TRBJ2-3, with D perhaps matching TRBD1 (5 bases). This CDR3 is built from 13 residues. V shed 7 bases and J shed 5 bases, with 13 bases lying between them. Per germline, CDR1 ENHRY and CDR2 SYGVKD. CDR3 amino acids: CAINPGSVDTQYF. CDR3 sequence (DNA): TGTGCCATCAACCCAGGGTCAGTAGATACGCAGTATTTT.

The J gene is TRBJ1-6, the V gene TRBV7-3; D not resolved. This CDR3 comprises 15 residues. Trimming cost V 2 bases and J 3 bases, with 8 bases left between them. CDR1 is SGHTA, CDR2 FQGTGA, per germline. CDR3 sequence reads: CASSLASGYNSPLHF. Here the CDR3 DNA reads TGTGCCAGCAGCTTAGCTTCGGGCTATAATTCACCCCTCCACTTT.

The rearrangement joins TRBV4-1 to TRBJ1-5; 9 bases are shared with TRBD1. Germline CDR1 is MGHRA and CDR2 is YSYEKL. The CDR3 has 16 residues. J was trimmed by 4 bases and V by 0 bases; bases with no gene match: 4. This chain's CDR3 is CASSQDIGTGNQPQHF. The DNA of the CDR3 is TGCGCCAGCAGCCAAGATATAGGGACAGGGAATCAGCCCCAGCATTTT.